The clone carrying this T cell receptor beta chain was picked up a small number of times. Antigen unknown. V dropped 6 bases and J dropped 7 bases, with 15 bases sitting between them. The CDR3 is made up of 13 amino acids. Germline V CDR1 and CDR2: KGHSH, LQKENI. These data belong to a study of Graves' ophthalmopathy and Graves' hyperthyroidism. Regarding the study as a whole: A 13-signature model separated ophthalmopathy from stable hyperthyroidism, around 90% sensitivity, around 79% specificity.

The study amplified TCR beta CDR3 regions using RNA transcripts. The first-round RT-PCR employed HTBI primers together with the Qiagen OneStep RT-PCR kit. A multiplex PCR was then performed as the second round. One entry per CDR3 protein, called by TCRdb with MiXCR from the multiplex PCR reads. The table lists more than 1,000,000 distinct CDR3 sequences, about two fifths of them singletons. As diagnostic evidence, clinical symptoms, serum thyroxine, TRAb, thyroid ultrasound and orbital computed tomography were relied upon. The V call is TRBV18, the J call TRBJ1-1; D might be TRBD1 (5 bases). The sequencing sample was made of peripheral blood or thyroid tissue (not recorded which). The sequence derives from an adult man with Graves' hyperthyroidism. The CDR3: CASSDRFTGEAFF. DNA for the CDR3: TGTGCCAGCTCCGACAGATTTACGGGTGAAGCTTTCTTT. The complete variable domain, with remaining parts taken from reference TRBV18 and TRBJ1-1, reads NAGVMQNPRHLVRRRGQEARLRCSPMKGHSHVYWYRQLPEEGLKFMVYLQKENIIDESGMPKERFSAEFPKEGPSILRIQQVVRGDSAAYFCASSDRFTGEAFFGQGTRLTVV.